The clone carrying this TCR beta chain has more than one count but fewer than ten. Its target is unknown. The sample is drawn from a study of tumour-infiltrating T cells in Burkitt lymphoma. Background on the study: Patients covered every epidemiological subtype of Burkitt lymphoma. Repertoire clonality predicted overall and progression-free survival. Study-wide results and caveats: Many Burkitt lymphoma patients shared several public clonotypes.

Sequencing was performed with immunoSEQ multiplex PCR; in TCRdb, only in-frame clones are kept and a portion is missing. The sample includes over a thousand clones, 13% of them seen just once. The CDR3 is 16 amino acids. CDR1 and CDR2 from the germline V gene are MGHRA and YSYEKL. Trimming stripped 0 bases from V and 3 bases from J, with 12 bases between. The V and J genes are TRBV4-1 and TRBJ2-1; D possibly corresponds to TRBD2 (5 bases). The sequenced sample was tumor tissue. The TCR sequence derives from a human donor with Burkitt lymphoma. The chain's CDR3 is CASSQDLDWNYNEQFF. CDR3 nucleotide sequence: TGCGCCAGCAGCCAAGATTTGGACTGGAACTACAATGAGCAGTTCTTC.